This entry features one TCR beta chain sequence. The treatment: preoperative locoregional IRX-2 cytokine immunotherapy. Germline V CDR1 and CDR2: GTSNPN, SVGIG (reference sequence). V shed 2 bases and J shed 4 bases, with 12 bases lying between them. The CDR3 length is 14 residues. Assay used: immunoSEQ multiplex PCR; TCRdb lists only in-frame clones, some missing. The sample includes around 30,000 clones, 82% seen only once; the top ten take 3% to 3.5%. The sample is drawn from a study of preoperative IRX-2 immunotherapy in early breast cancer. The chain combines TRBV30 with TRBJ2-1; no firm D call. Sampling was conducted from a patient treated with IRX-2 immunotherapy. The sequence was obtained from a human donor with breast cancer. The chain's CDR3 is CAWSIAGSYNEQFF. The CDR3 DNA sequence: TGTGCCTGGAGTATCGCAGGTTCGTACAATGAGCAGTTCTTC.